A selection of T cell receptor beta chains follows, all from one sample in a study of T cell responses to AZD1222 COVID-19 vaccine. Sequencing used immunoSEQ multiplex PCR; TCRdb keeps in-frame clones, though not all of them. The sample has roughly 150,000 clones; roughly nine tenths are singletons. The sample was peripheral blood, taken 28 days after the second AZD1222 dose. These receptors all stem from an adult who received the AZD1222 COVID-19 vaccine. The CDR3 runs from the conserved cysteine through the conserved F or W. The order of the fields is D gene, V gene, clone size, J gene, CDR3 protein, CDR3 DNA. A D gene is named only where the DNA matches it firmly. For some rows the clone size is stated as once, few or many, or as a class when expanded; others skip it.

D: TRBD1
V: TRBV3-1/TRBV3-2
size: -
J: TRBJ1-2
CDR3: CASSQAGQGGDGYTF
DNA: TGTGCCAGCAGCCAAGCAGGACAGGGGGGGGATGGCTACACCTTC

D: -
V: TRBV10-2
size: -
J: TRBJ1-1
CDR3: CASSPRVLNTEAFF
DNA: TGCGCCAGCAGCCCCAGGGTTTTGAACACTGAAGCTTTCTTT

D: TRBD1
V: TRBV19
size: -
J: TRBJ1-1
CDR3: CASSMDRGEYTEAFF
DNA: TGTGCCAGTAGTATGGACAGGGGGGAGTACACTGAAGCTTTCTTT

D: TRBD1
V: TRBV19
size: -
J: TRBJ1-5
CDR3: CASNDRGGNQPQHF
DNA: TGTGCCAGCAACGACAGGGGTGGCAATCAGCCCCAGCATTTT

D: -
V: TRBV5-5
size: -
J: TRBJ1-6
CDR3: CASSLNYPPLHF
DNA: TGTGCCAGCAGCTTGAACTATCCACCCCTCCACTTT

D: -
V: TRBV2
size: -
J: TRBJ2-1
CDR3: CASRGQLYNEQFF
DNA: TGTGCCAGCAGAGGTCAACTCTACAATGAGCAGTTCTTC

D: TRBD2
V: TRBV6-2/TRBV6-3
size: few
J: TRBJ2-2
CDR3: CASSYERTSGGLRAGELFF
DNA: TGTGCCAGCAGTTACGAGAGGACTAGCGGGGGGCTCCGGGCCGGGGAGCTGTTTTTT

D: TRBD2
V: TRBV29-1
size: -
J: TRBJ2-4
CDR3: CSVSPREAGVAKNIQYF
DNA: TGCAGCGTTTCACCCCGCGAGGCGGGGGTAGCCAAAAACATTCAGTACTTC

D: -
V: TRBV11-2
size: -
J: TRBJ1-2
CDR3: CASSLGTSYGYTF
DNA: TGTGCCAGCAGCTTGGGCACGTCCTATGGCTACACCTTC

D: TRBD2
V: TRBV5-8
size: -
J: TRBJ2-3
CDR3: CASSFSGAPPRSF
DNA: TGTGCCAGCAGCTTTAGCGGGGCCCCCCCGAGGAGCTTT

D: -
V: TRBV5-8
size: -
J: TRBJ2-4
CDR3: CASSRGLLAKNIQYF
DNA: TGTGCCAGCAGCCGGGGGCTATTAGCCAAAAACATTCAGTACTTC

D: -
V: TRBV6-5
size: -
J: TRBJ1-1
CDR3: CASSYVGGEGTEAFF
DNA: TGTGCCAGCAGTTACGTGGGGGGAGAAGGCACTGAAGCTTTCTTT

D: TRBD2
V: TRBV7-2
size: once
J: TRBJ2-7
CDR3: CASSSSAGLYEQYF
DNA: TGTGCCAGCAGCTCATCAGCGGGGTTGTACGAGCAGTACTTC

D: TRBD1
V: TRBV30
size: -
J: TRBJ1-2
CDR3: CAWSLRPTGGVSYTF
DNA: TGTGCCTGGAGTCTCCGACCGACAGGGGGCGTAAGCTACACCTTC

D: -
V: TRBV2
size: -
J: TRBJ1-2
CDR3: CASSEGGSKYGYTF
DNA: TGTGCCAGCAGTGAAGGTGGCAGCAAGTATGGCTACACCTTC

D: -
V: TRBV18
size: -
J: TRBJ2-7
CDR3: CASSPRSGSYEQYF
DNA: TGTGCCAGCTCCCCAAGAAGTGGCTCCTACGAGCAGTACTTC

D: -
V: TRBV12-5
size: -
J: TRBJ2-1
CDR3: CASGQGQLGSYNEQFF
DNA: TGTGCTAGTGGTCAAGGACAGTTAGGCTCCTACAATGAGCAGTTCTTC

D: TRBD1
V: TRBV18
size: once
J: TRBJ1-4
CDR3: CASSPQQGADEKLFF
DNA: TGTGCCAGCTCACCGCAACAGGGGGCGGATGAAAAACTGTTTTTT

D: -
V: TRBV7-2
size: -
J: TRBJ2-3
CDR3: CASSLTWGTDTQYF
DNA: TGTGCCAGCAGCTTAACCTGGGGGACAGATACGCAGTATTTT

D: -
V: TRBV12-3/TRBV12-4
size: -
J: TRBJ2-7
CDR3: CASSLIHRDEQYF
DNA: TGTGCCAGCAGTTTGATCCATCGGGACGAGCAGTACTTC

D: -
V: TRBV19
size: -
J: TRBJ1-6
CDR3: CASSITGSYNSPLHF
DNA: TGTGCCAGTAGTATCACGGGCTCCTATAATTCACCCCTCCACTTT